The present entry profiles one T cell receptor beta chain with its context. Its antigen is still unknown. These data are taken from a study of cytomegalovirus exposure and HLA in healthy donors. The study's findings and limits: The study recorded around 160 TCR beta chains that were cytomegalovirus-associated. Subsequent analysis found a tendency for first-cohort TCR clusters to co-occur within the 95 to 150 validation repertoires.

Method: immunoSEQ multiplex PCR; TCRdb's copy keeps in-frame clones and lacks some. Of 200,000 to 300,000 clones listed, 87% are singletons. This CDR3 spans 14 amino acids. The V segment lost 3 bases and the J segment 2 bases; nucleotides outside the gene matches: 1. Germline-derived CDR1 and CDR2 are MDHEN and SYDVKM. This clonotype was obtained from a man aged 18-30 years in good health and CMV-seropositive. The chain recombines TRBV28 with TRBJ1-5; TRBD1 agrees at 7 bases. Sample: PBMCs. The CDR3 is CASSFTGGNQPQHF. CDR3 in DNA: TGTGCCAGCAGTTTTACAGGGGGCAATCAGCCCCAGCATTTT.